This TCR beta chain comes out of a study of Tregs in tolerant kidney transplant recipients. Using immunoSEQ multiplex PCR, the repertoire was profiled, and TCRdb retains in-frame clones only, with some absent. The sample records under 20,000 clones, about half being singletons. CDR1 is LNHDA and CDR2 is SQIVND in the germline V gene (reference sequence). The CDR3 sequence is 17 residues long. V was shortened by 3 bases and J by 2 bases, with 16 bases between the two germline ends. FACS sorting followed an approximately 6-day coculture of CFSE-labeled recipient PBMCs with irradiated graft donor PBMCs. This clone turned up a few times. Its antigen is unidentified.

The specimen was CD4+ T cells from blood cultured with allogeneic cells, collected before the transplant. This TCR was recovered from a human patient who received a combined kidney and bone marrow transplant. This chain uses TRBV19 with TRBJ1-4; the D gene is possibly TRBD1 (5 bases). Written as DNA, the CDR3 is TGTGCCAGTAGTATTGCAAGGGGAGGGTCCACTAATGAAAAACTGTTTTTT. Residues: CASSIARGGSTNEKLFF.